Listed below are T cell receptor beta chains from one sample, sequenced in a study of T cell repertoires in cytomegalovirus infection. For these TCRs, the target antigens are not known. MiXCR, applied by TCRdb to the reads, yields one record per CDR3 protein. The top ten hold about an eighth of the sample, which has roughly 920,000 distinct CDR3 sequences, roughly 31% seen once. Specimen: cultured CD8+ T cells from PBMCs, collected from culture after CMV antigen stimulation. The receptors come from a human donor in good health (CMV status not recorded). Some clones in this sample may be carry-over from other donors' samples. Both conserved end residues are part of each CDR3. A D gene is named only where the DNA matches it firmly. Clone size is stated in some rows and not others, as once, few, many or a class when expanded.

>TRBV9|.|TRBJ1-1|.
CASSDQGFF
TGTGCCAGCAGCGATCAGGGTTTCTTT
>TRBV6-2/TRBV6-3|.|TRBJ2-3|few
CASRHHGTDTQYF
TGTGCCAGCAGACATCATGGCACAGATACGCAGTATTTT
>TRBV9|TRBD2|TRBJ2-7|.
CASSGGTSGAYEQYF
TGTGCCAGCAGCGGGGGGACTAGCGGGGCCTACGAGCAGTACTTC
>TRBV6-2/TRBV6-3|TRBD1|TRBJ1-5|few
CASSYLIGQGRLDSNQPQHF
TGTGCCAGCAGTTACCTCATCGGACAGGGAAGATTAGATAGCAATCAGCCCCAGCATTTT
>TRBV6-2/TRBV6-3|TRBD1|TRBJ2-5|.
CASSSPTGDETQYF
TGTGCCAGCAGTTCCCCAACAGGGGACGAGACCCAGTACTTC
>TRBV19|.|TRBJ2-2|few
CASSDLRQGELFF
TGTGCCAGTAGTGACCTCCGTCAGGGGGAGCTGTTTTTT
>TRBV2|TRBD2|TRBJ2-7|.
CASSWTSAEQYF
TGTGCCAGCAGTTGGACTAGCGCCGAGCAGTACTTC
>TRBV10-2|.|TRBJ2-7|.
CASSDIGGNYEQYF
TGCGCCAGCAGTGATATAGGGGGAAACTACGAGCAGTACTTC
>TRBV18|TRBD1|TRBJ1-3|.
CASSPTIRTGPEAAGNTIYF
TGTGCCAGCTCACCGACCATTCGGACAGGGCCCGAGGCGGCTGGAAACACCATATATTTT
>TRBV14|.|TRBJ1-6|.
CASSQERPNNSPLHF
TGTGCCAGCAGCCAAGAGCGCCCAAATAATTCACCCCTCCACTTT
>TRBV27|.|TRBJ1-2|few
CASRISPGTDYGYTF
TGTGCCAGCAGAATCTCCCCTGGCACGGACTATGGCTACACCTTC
>TRBV20-1|.|TRBJ1-3|.
CSALDTSGNTIYF
TGCAGTGCTCTAGACACCTCTGGAAACACCATATATTTT
>TRBV4-1|.|TRBJ1-5|.
CASSTSEYSNQPQHF
TGCGCCAGCAGTACCTCGGAGTATAGCAATCAGCCCCAGCATTTT
>TRBV25-1|.|TRBJ1-4|.
CASSERGTLTREKLFF
TGTGCCAGCAGTGAAAGAGGGACACTGACTCGAGAAAAACTGTTTTTT
>TRBV5-5|.|TRBJ1-6|few
CASSHPREGAGWSPLHF
TGTGCCAGCAGCCACCCCCGAGAAGGGGCAGGCTGGTCACCCCTCCACTTT
>TRBV7-9|TRBD2|TRBJ2-7|few
CASSLTSGDNYEQYF
TGTGCCAGCAGCTTGACTAGCGGGGATAATTACGAGCAGTACTTC
>TRBV6-5|TRBD2|TRBJ2-5|few
CASIPSWEGGVQYF
TGTGCCAGCATTCCTTCGTGGGAGGGCGGGGTCCAGTACTTC
>TRBV6-2/TRBV6-3|TRBD1|TRBJ2-3|.
CASSPAGGSNTDTQYF
TGTGCCAGCAGTCCCGCAGGGGGCTCAAACACAGATACGCAGTATTTT
>TRBV7-9|.|TRBJ1-4|many
CASSLASDGGEKLFF
TGTGCCAGCAGCTTAGCCAGTGACGGGGGGGAAAAACTGTTTTTT
>TRBV20-1|TRBD2|TRBJ2-2|few
CSAPSGGNTGELFF
TGCAGTGCACCTAGCGGGGGGAACACCGGGGAGCTGTTTTTT
>TRBV19|.|TRBJ1-1|.
CASSGLHRVNTEAFF
TGTGCCAGTAGTGGACTACACAGGGTGAACACTGAAGCTTTCTTT
>TRBV11-2|.|TRBJ2-5|few
CASSLGAGEETQYF
TGTGCCAGCAGCTTAGGAGCAGGTGAAGAGACCCAGTACTTC